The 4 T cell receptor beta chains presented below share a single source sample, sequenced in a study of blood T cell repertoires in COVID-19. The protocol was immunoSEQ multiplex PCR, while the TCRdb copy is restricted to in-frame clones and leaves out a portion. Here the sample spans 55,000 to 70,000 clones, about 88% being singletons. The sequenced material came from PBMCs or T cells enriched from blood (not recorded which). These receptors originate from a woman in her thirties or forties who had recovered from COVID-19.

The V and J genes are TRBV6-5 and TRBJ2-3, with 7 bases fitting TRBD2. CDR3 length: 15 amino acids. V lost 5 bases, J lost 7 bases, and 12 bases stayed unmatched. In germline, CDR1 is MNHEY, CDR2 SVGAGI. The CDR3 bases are TGTGCCAGCAGTCAGACCGGGACTACCCAAAATACGCAGTATTTT. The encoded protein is CASSQTGTTQNTQYF.

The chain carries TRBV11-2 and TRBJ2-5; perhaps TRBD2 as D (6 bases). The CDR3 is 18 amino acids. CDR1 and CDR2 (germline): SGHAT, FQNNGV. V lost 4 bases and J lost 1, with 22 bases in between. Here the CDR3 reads CASSSRGARGFSQETQYF. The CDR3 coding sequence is TGTGCCAGCAGCTCCCGGGGCGCGCGGGGCTTCTCCCAAGAGACCCAGTACTTC.

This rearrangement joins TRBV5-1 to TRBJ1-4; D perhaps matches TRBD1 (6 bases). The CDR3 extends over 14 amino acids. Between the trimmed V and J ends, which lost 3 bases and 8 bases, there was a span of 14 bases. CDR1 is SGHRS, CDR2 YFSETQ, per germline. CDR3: CASSSTTGNEKLFF. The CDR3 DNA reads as TGCGCCAGCAGCTCGACAACAGGGAACGAAAAACTGTTTTTT.

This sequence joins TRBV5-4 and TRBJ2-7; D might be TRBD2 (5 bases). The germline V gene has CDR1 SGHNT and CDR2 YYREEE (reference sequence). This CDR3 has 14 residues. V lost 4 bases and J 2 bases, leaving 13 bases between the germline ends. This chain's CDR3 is CASSPELAPYEQYF. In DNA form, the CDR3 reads TGTGCCAGCAGCCCAGAGCTAGCTCCCTACGAGCAGTACTTC.